This is a list of T cell receptor beta chains from one sample in a study of Graves' ophthalmopathy and Graves' hyperthyroidism. TCRdb fed the multiplex PCR reads into MiXCR, producing one record per CDR3 protein. The sample has almost 400,000 distinct CDR3 sequences, about 18% seen once. The sequencing input was peripheral blood. Receptors originate from a woman between 18 and 30 years old with Graves' ophthalmopathy. The CDR3 runs from the conserved cysteine through the conserved F or W. Fields, in order: clone size, V gene, D gene, J gene, CDR3 DNA, CDR3 protein. The D gene is left open where the match is weak. Clone sizes are given selectively: once, few, many, or a class where the clone is expanded.

clone_size: many; v_call: TRBV28; d_call: TRBD1; j_call: TRBJ1-6; cdr3_nt: TGTGCCAGCAAAACCGACAGGGGCTTTTCACCCCTCCACTTT; cdr3_aa: CASKTDRGFSPLHF
clone_size: NA; v_call: TRBV6-1; d_call: NA; j_call: TRBJ1-2; cdr3_nt: TGTGCTAGCTTTAGGAAGGGGGGCTATGGCCACACCTTC; cdr3_aa: CASFRKGGYGHTF
clone_size: many; v_call: TRBV5-1; d_call: NA; j_call: TRBJ1-3; cdr3_nt: TGCGCCAGTAGCCCGGACAGCGGAAACACCATATATTTT; cdr3_aa: CASSPDSGNTIYF
clone_size: many; v_call: TRBV20-1; d_call: NA; j_call: TRBJ1-5; cdr3_nt: TGCAGTGCTAGACAGGTGGGGCAGGACAATCAGCCCCAGCATTTT; cdr3_aa: CSARQVGQDNQPQHF
clone_size: many; v_call: TRBV6-5; d_call: TRBD1; j_call: TRBJ2-7; cdr3_nt: TGTGCCAGCAGTTACTCGAAGTATACGGGACAGGACTACGAGCAGTACTTC; cdr3_aa: CASSYSKYTGQDYEQYF
clone_size: few; v_call: TRBV15; d_call: TRBD1; j_call: TRBJ1-5; cdr3_nt: TGTGCCACCAGCAATCGGACAGGAGGGCCCCAGCATTTT; cdr3_aa: CATSNRTGGPQHF
clone_size: NA; v_call: TRBV18; d_call: TRBD1; j_call: TRBJ1-2; cdr3_nt: TGTGCCAGCTCACCACGTGGTTTGGACAGGGCTTATGGCTACACCTTC; cdr3_aa: CASSPRGLDRAYGYTF
clone_size: many; v_call: TRBV28; d_call: NA; j_call: TRBJ2-6; cdr3_nt: TGTGCCAGCCACAGCTCTGGGGCCAACGTCCTGACTTTC; cdr3_aa: CASHSSGANVLTF
clone_size: many; v_call: TRBV28; d_call: TRBD1; j_call: TRBJ1-2; cdr3_nt: TGTGCCAGCAGGACGAACCCGGGACAGGGTGAGGGCTACACCTTC; cdr3_aa: CASRTNPGQGEGYTF
clone_size: many; v_call: TRBV19; d_call: TRBD1; j_call: TRBJ1-1; cdr3_nt: TGTGCCAGTAGCCGCAGGACAGGGAGTACTGAAGCTTTCTTT; cdr3_aa: CASSRRTGSTEAFF
clone_size: few; v_call: TRBV6-2/TRBV6-3; d_call: NA; j_call: TRBJ2-5; cdr3_nt: TGTGCCAGCAGTTACCAACCTCCAGAGACCCAGTACTTC; cdr3_aa: CASSYQPPETQYF
clone_size: NA; v_call: TRBV5-6; d_call: TRBD1; j_call: TRBJ1-2; cdr3_nt: TGTGCCAGCAGCTTCACAGGGGGGAGAGGCTACACCTTC; cdr3_aa: CASSFTGGRGYTF
clone_size: NA; v_call: TRBV12-3/TRBV12-4; d_call: TRBD2; j_call: TRBJ2-7; cdr3_nt: TGTGCCAGCACCTCTCTAGCGGGATCCTACGAGCAGTACTTC; cdr3_aa: CASTSLAGSYEQYF
clone_size: NA; v_call: TRBV28; d_call: NA; j_call: TRBJ2-2; cdr3_nt: NA; cdr3_aa: CASRPGQGTPGSCFF
clone_size: many; v_call: TRBV11-2; d_call: NA; j_call: TRBJ2-6; cdr3_nt: TGTGCCAGCAGCCGGGCTAGAGGACTAATCTCTGGGGCCAACGTCCTGACTTTC; cdr3_aa: CASSRARGLISGANVLTF